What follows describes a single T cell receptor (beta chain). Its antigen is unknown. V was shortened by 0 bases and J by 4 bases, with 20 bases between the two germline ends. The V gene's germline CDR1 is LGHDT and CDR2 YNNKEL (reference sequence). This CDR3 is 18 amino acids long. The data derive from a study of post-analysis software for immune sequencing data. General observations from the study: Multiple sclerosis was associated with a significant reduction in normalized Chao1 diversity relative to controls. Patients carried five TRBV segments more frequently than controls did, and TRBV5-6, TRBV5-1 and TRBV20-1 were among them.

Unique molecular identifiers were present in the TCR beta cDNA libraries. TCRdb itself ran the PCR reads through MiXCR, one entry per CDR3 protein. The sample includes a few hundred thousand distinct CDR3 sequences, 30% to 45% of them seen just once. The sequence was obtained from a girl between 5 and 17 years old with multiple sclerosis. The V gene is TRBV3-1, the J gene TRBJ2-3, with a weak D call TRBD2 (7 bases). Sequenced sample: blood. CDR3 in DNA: TGTGCCAGCAGCCAAGATTGGAGTGGGGGGGCCGCTTCAGATACGCAGTATTTT. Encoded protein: CASSQDWSGGAASDTQYF.